This T cell receptor (beta chain) appears in the sequencing data of a study of blood T cell repertoires in COVID-19. On the study more broadly: Sites across the United States, Italy and Spain contributed samples from acute and convalescent COVID-19. Sources were T cells, B-cell-depleted T cells, or PBMCs; the material itself was cDNA or gDNA.

In the authors' workflow: Researchers report that nucleated cell counts were estimated from reference gene primer amplification. Some clones are missing from TCRdb's copy, which holds only in-frame ones; the method was immunoSEQ multiplex PCR. That table supplies the V and J calls and clone size; D and trimming were determined from the DNA. The data show 55,000 to 85,000 clones, with roughly 88% seen just once and roughly 5.6% held by the top ten. Germline CDR1 LGHNA, CDR2 YSLEER. The CDR3 extends over 14 amino acids. Trimming cost V 8 bases and J 11 bases, with 21 bases left between them. The source is a human donor in a cohort sampled during active COVID-19. Input material: peripheral blood. The rearrangement uses TRBV4-3 and TRBJ1-4; D is possibly TRBD1 (6 bases). The CDR3 loop is CASGLRGGTPKLFF. The DNA for the CDR3 is TGCGCCAGCGGATTGAGGGGGGGAACCCCCAAACTGTTTTTT.